These 19 T cell receptor beta chains originate from one sample sequenced in a study of T cell changes during pregnancy in multiple sclerosis. Sequencing was performed with immunoSEQ multiplex PCR; in TCRdb, only in-frame clones are kept and a portion is missing. The sample includes 50,000 to 70,000 clones, about nine tenths of them seen just once. This specimen was peripheral blood, taken in the second trimester of pregnancy. The source of these receptors is a female donor with multiple sclerosis, enrolled in a pregnancy study.

The chain recombines TRBV5-1 with TRBJ2-5; D may be TRBD1 (6 bases). The CDR3 has 14 residues. Germline values: CDR1 SGHRS, CDR2 YFSETQ. V was shortened by 5 bases and J by 2 bases, with 13 bases between the two germline ends. CDR3 DNA sequence: TGCGCCAGCAGTAAGGGGGTAGTACAAGAGACCCAGTACTTC. Translation: CASSKGVVQETQYF.

The chain employs TRBV5-1 and TRBJ2-5; the D gene is possibly TRBD1 (6 bases). Germline loops: CDR1 SGHRS, CDR2 YFSETQ. Trimming removed 2 bases at V and 2 bases at J, with 7 bases between. CDR3 length: 13 amino acids. The CDR3: CASSFQGQETQYF. The CDR3 DNA follows: TGCGCCAGCAGCTTTCAGGGGCAAGAGACCCAGTACTTC.

The count of this clone is one. J is TRBJ2-1 and V is TRBV10-3; D remains unclear. This CDR3 spans 14 amino acids. The V gene lost 0 bases and the J gene lost 5 bases, with 8 bases spanning the gap. Germline V gene data show CDR1 as ENHRY and CDR2 as SYGVKD. CDR3 coding DNA: TGTGCCATCAGTGAGTCGGTTACTAACAATGAGCAGTTCTTC. This gives the protein CAISESVTNNEQFF.

The genes are TRBV28 and TRBJ2-7; 8 positions agree with TRBD2. Trimming removed 6 bases from V and 4 bases from J; junction bases left unmatched: 8. This CDR3 is 14 amino acids long. Per the germline V gene, CDR1 is MDHEN and CDR2 is SYDVKM. Here the CDR3 reads CASSKAGERYEQYF. DNA for the CDR3: TGTGCCAGCAGCAAAGCGGGGGAACGGTACGAGCAGTACTTC.

This chain connects TRBV16 to TRBJ2-6; 7 bases agree with TRBD1. The CDR3 length is 21 residues. Germline V gives CDR1 KGHSY, CDR2 FQNENV. V was clipped by 0 bases and J by 0 bases; unmatched bases: 14. CDR3 region: CASSQSVTETGPPSGANVLTF. The CDR3 nucleotides are TGTGCCAGCAGCCAATCGGTTACCGAGACAGGGCCCCCCTCTGGGGCCAACGTCCTGACTTTC.

Written as DNA, the CDR3 is TGCGCCAGCAGCCACCCGACAGGGCATGGGGCCGCCTACGAGCAGTACTTC. Protein sequence: CASSHPTGHGAAYEQYF. The chain has TRBV4-1 and TRBJ2-7; 7 nucleotides line up with TRBD1. This CDR3 comprises 17 residues. Looked up from germline, CDR1 is MGHRA and CDR2 is YSYEKL. Unmatched junction bases numbered 13, after V lost 3 bases and J lost 2 bases.

The J gene is TRBJ1-4, the V gene TRBV27, with D possibly matching TRBD1 (5 bases). V lost 4 bases to trimming and J lost 8 bases, with 20 bases between them. CDR3 length: 16 residues. Germline V CDR1 and CDR2: MNHEY, SMNVEV (reference sequence). In nucleotides, the CDR3 is TGTGCCAGCAGTTCACCGTCGGGACGCGGGAACGAAAAACTGTTTTTT. Translated: CASSSPSGRGNEKLFF.

CDR3 residues: CASSLVQDPFYGYTF. CDR3 DNA sequence: TGTGCCAGCAGCCTAGTACAGGACCCCTTCTATGGCTACACCTTC. The rearrangement uses TRBV28 and TRBJ1-2; D perhaps matches TRBD1 (5 bases). CDR1 and CDR2 (germline): MDHEN, SYDVKM. Trimming shortened V by 6 bases and J by 4 bases, and 18 bases separated the two germline ends. The CDR3 contains 15 residues.

The chain links TRBV19 to TRBJ2-7; 14 bases agree with TRBD2. This CDR3 region has 17 residues. Unmatched junction bases numbered 7, after V lost 5 bases and J lost 1 base. CDR1 is LNHDA, CDR2 SQIVND, per germline (reference sequence). For the CDR3, the DNA is TGTGCCAGTAGTCTGACTAGCGGGAGGGCCGGGTCCTACGAGCAGTACTTC. It specifies CASSLTSGRAGSYEQYF.

This chain connects TRBV4-1 to TRBJ2-3; 10 nucleotides line up with TRBD2. This CDR3 has 17 amino acids. Germline V gives CDR1 MGHRA, CDR2 YSYEKL. The V segment lost 0 bases and the J segment 6 bases; nucleotides outside the gene matches: 9. The CDR3 is CASSQESGRAMGDTQYF. The CDR3, as DNA: TGCGCCAGCAGCCAAGAAAGCGGGAGGGCCATGGGGGATACGCAGTATTTT.

J is TRBJ2-2 and V is TRBV19, with TRBD2 as a possible D gene (6 bases). Germline values: CDR1 LNHDA, CDR2 SQIVND (reference sequence). V lost 4 bases to trimming and J lost 7 bases, with 10 bases between them. The CDR3 extends over 13 amino acids. CDR3 region: CASSTSVVGELFF. The CDR3 DNA is TGTGCCAGTAGTACTAGCGTAGTCGGGGAGCTGTTTTTT.

The chain joins TRBV7-9 to TRBJ2-7; D is possibly TRBD2 (6 bases). The CDR3 length is 13 residues. The V gene lost 3 bases and the J gene lost 7 bases, with 13 bases spanning the gap. Per germline, CDR1 SEHNR and CDR2 FQNEAQ (reference sequence). CDR3 sequence: CASSFPTGDEQYF. In DNA form, the CDR3 reads TGTGCCAGCAGCTTTCCCACGGGGGATGAGCAGTACTTC.

The chain uses TRBV18 and TRBJ2-5, with 12 bases fitting TRBD2. Germline-derived CDR1 and CDR2 are KGHSH and LQKENI. Trimming cost V 3 bases and J 5 bases; bases outside gene matches: 7. The CDR3 loop spans 16 amino acids. CDR3 in DNA: TGTGCCAGCTCACCTCCTAGCGGGAGGGCACCGGAGACCCAGTACTTC. It is translated as CASSPPSGRAPETQYF.

This clone was seen only a few times. The V and J genes are TRBV2 and TRBJ2-3; the match to TRBD2 covers 14 bases. The germline V gene has CDR1 SNHLY and CDR2 FYNNEI. J lost 1 base, V lost 4 bases, and 4 bases had no gene match. CDR3 length equals 17 residues. In DNA form, the CDR3 reads TGTGCCAGCAGTGGTGGGACTAGCGGGAGAGGCACAGATACGCAGTATTTT. It translates to CASSGGTSGRGTDTQYF.

The gene calls are TRBV5-4 and TRBJ2-1; 7 nucleotides line up with TRBD2. There are 17 residues in the CDR3. Looked up from germline, CDR1 is SGHNT and CDR2 is YYREEE (reference sequence). Unmatched junction bases numbered 17, after V lost 2 bases and J lost 9 bases. The chain's CDR3 is CASSFLMVAGVRGEQFF. In DNA, the CDR3 is TGTGCCAGCAGCTTTTTAATGGTGGCGGGAGTTAGGGGTGAGCAGTTCTTC.

The rearrangement uses TRBV29-1 and TRBJ2-1, with 10 bases fitting TRBD2. V shed 7 bases and J 3 bases; nucleotides not matched to a gene: 6. Germline V gene data show CDR1 as SQVTM and CDR2 as ANQGSEA. The CDR3 is 14 residues long. This chain's CDR3 is CSGDGTSVYNEQFF. CDR3 nucleotides: TGCAGCGGTGACGGGACTAGCGTCTACAATGAGCAGTTCTTC.

The V and J genes are TRBV6-6 and TRBJ1-2; D might be TRBD1 (6 bases). Germline CDR1 reads MNHNY; CDR2 reads SVGAGI (reference sequence). V shed 7 bases and J shed 8 bases, with 14 bases lying between them. The CDR3 sequence is 12 residues long. The CDR3 spells CASTEGGNGYTF. The DNA for the CDR3 is TGTGCCAGCACGGAGGGGGGGAACGGCTACACCTTC.

The chain links TRBV11-3 to TRBJ2-2; no firm D call. Germline CDR1 and CDR2: SGHNT and YENEEA. The ends were cut back, 1 base at V and 4 bases at J, with 4 bases in the middle. The CDR3 extends over 13 amino acids. The CDR3 here is CASSLGATGELFF. The CDR3 nucleotides are TGTGCCAGCAGCTTAGGGGCCACCGGGGAGCTGTTTTTT.

The rearrangement joins TRBV27 to TRBJ1-5; unclear D gene. The germline gives CDR1 MNHEY, CDR2 SMNVEV (reference sequence). With 2 bases removed from V and 0 bases from J, the gap between germline ends came to 11 bases. CDR3 length: 16 amino acids. The CDR3 loop is CASSLIPGPSNQPQHF. CDR3 coding DNA: TGTGCCAGCAGTTTAATCCCAGGTCCTAGCAATCAGCCCCAGCATTTT.